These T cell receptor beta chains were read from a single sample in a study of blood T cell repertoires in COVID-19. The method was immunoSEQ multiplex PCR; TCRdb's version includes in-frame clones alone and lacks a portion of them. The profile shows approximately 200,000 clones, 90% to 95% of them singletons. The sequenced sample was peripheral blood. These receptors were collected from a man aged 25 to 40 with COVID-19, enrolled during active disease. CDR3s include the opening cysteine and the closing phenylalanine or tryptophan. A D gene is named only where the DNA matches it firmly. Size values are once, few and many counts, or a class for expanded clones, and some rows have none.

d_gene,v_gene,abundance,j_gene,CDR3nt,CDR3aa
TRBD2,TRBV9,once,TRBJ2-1,TGTGCCAGCAGCGTAGCTCAAGCGGGGGGGCGGGATGAGCAGTTCTTC,CASSVAQAGGRDEQFF
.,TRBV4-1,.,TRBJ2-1,TGCGCCAGCAGCCGGGACATAGAGGCCTACAATGAGCAGTTCTTC,CASSRDIEAYNEQFF
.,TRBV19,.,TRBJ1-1,TGTGCCAGTAGCCAGAACAAGAACACTGAAGCTTTCTTT,CASSQNKNTEAFF
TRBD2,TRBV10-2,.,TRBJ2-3,TGCGCCAGCGCCTCTAGCGGGGAGAACACAGATACGCAGTATTTT,CASASSGENTDTQYF
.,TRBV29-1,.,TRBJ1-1,TGCAGCGTTGGAGCGGGACATAGTAACACTGAAGCTTTCTTT,CSVGAGHSNTEAFF
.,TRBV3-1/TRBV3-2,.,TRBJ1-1,TGTGCCAGCAGCCTTGGGCCCCGAAATGAAGCTTTCTTT,CASSLGPRNEAFF
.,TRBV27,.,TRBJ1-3,TGTGCCAGCAGTTTAGCCGGTCCCTCTGGAAACACCATATATTTT,CASSLAGPSGNTIYF
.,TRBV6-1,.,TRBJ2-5,TGTGCCAGCAGTGAAAGGACACTGACCCAAGAGACCCAGTACTTC,CASSERTLTQETQYF
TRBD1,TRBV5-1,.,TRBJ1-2,TGCGCCAGCAGCTCACAGGGGGCTCACTATGGCTACACCTTC,CASSSQGAHYGYTF
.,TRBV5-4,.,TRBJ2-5,TGTGCCAGCAGCTCCGCTTCAGGGGCGCGGGAGACCCAGTACTTC,CASSSASGARETQYF
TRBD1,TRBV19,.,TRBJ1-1,TGTGCCAGTAGTATAGCGGAGGGGGCAAACACTGAAGCTTTCTTT,CASSIAEGANTEAFF
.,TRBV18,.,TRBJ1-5,TGTGCCAGCTCACCAGTGGCGGGAAGCAATCAGCCCCAGCATTTT,CASSPVAGSNQPQHF
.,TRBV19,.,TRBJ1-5,TGTGCCAGCAAAATGGTAGGGGGGGCTCAGCCCCAGCATTTT,CASKMVGGAQPQHF
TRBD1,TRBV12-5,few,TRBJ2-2,TGTGCTAGTGGTTTGTCCCCAGGGACAGGGACATCGAACACCGGGGAGCTGTTTTTT,CASGLSPGTGTSNTGELFF
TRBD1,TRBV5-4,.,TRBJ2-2,TGTGCCAGCAGCCAGGGACAGAGGAACACCGGGGAGCTGTTTTTT,CASSQGQRNTGELFF
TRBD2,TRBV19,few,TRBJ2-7,TGTGCCAGTAGCTCCGGGACTAGGGGCGAGCAGTACTTC,CASSSGTRGEQYF
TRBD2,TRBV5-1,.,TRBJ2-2,TGCGCCAGCAGCTTGGACACTAGCGGGGTACCATTACTGTTTTTT,CASSLDTSGVPLLFF
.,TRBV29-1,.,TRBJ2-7,TGCAGCGTTACCTCGACAGAGCTCTACGAGCAGTACTTC,CSVTSTELYEQYF
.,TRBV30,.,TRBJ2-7,TGTGCCTGGAGTGGCAGGGGATCCTACGAGCAGTACTTC,CAWSGRGSYEQYF
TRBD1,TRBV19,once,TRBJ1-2,TGTGCCAGTAGTACCGGGACAGGGGGTTCATCTTATGGCTACACCTTC,CASSTGTGGSSYGYTF
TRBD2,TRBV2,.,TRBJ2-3,TGTGCCAGCAGTGAACTTAAGGGCGGGGGGGCCGCAGATACGCAGTATTTT,CASSELKGGGAADTQYF
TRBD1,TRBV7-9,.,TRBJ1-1,TGTGCCAGCAGCTCATCAGGACAGGGGTCTGAAGCTTTCTTT,CASSSSGQGSEAFF
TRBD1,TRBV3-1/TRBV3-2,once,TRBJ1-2,TGTGCCAGCAGCCGGGACAGGAACTATGGCTACACCTTC,CASSRDRNYGYTF
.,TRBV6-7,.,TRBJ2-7,TGTGCCAGCAGTGCCAACTCGGGACACCTCTCCTACGAGCAGTACTTC,CASSANSGHLSYEQYF
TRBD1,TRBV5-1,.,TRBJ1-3,TGCGCCAGCAGCTTAATGGGGACAGCAGGAAACACCATATATTTT,CASSLMGTAGNTIYF
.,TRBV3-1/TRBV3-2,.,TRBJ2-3,TGTGCCAGCAGCCAAGGTATCGGCAGGGGATCGACAGATACGCAGTATTTT,CASSQGIGRGSTDTQYF
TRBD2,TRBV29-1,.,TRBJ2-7,TGCAGCGTTGAAGATAGCCTAGCGGATACCTACGAGCAGTACTTC,CSVEDSLADTYEQYF
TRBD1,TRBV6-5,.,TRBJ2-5,TGTGCCAGCAGCGCCGACAGGGGTGGGGAGACCCAGTACTTC,CASSADRGGETQYF
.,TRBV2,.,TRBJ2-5,TGTGCCAGCATACGACAGTACCAAGAGACCCAGTACTTC,CASIRQYQETQYF
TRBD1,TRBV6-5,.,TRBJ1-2,TGTGCCAGCAGTTTGGGACAGGGAAGCTATGGCTACACCTTC,CASSLGQGSYGYTF
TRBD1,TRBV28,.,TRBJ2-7,TGTGCCAGCAGTACACCGGGACAGGGGTTGGACGAGCAGTACTTC,CASSTPGQGLDEQYF
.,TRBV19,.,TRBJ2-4,TGTGCCAGTAGTATAGATTTGGGCAGGGGATTAAACATTCAGTACTTC,CASSIDLGRGLNIQYF
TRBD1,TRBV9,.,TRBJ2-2,TGTGCCAGCAGCGTAGGGGGACAGGGCGCCACCGGGGAGCTGTTTTTT,CASSVGGQGATGELFF
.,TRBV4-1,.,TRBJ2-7,TGCGCCAGCAGCCAAGGCCAGTTAAATGACAACTCCTACGAGCAGTACTTC,CASSQGQLNDNSYEQYF
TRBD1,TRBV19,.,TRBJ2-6,TGTGCCAGCCTGCGTGGGACAGCCGTCTCTGGGGCCAACGTCCTGACTTTC,CASLRGTAVSGANVLTF
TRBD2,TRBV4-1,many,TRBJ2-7,TGCGCCAGCTCCCGATTAGCGGGGGCCCCCTACGAGCAGTACTTC,CASSRLAGAPYEQYF
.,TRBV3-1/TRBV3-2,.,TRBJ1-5,TGTGCCAGCAGCCAAGGAGGAGGGGGGGTAGGGCCCCAGCATTTT,CASSQGGGGVGPQHF
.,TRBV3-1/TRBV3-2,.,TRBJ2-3,TGTGCCAGCAGCCAAGTTGGGGGGGACACCACAGATACGCAGTATTTT,CASSQVGGDTTDTQYF
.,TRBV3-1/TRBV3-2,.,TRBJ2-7,TGTGCCAGCAGCCAAGATTGGAGGAGCTACGAGCAGTACTTC,CASSQDWRSYEQYF
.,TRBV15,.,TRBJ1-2,TGTGCCACCAGCCCTCGTTTCTCGCAGGCCTCTTATGGCTACACCTTC,CATSPRFSQASYGYTF
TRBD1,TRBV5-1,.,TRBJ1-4,TGCGCCAGCAGTTCCGGGACAGGGTGGGAAAAACTGTTTTTT,CASSSGTGWEKLFF
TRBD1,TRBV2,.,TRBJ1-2,TGTGCCAGCAGTGGGACAGGGGAGTCTGGCTACACCTTC,CASSGTGESGYTF
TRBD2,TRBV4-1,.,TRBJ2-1,TGCGCCAGCAGCCAAGTTTTAACTAGCGGAAACAATGAGCAGTTCTTC,CASSQVLTSGNNEQFF
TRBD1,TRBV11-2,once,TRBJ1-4,TGTGCCAGCAGCTTGGACAGGGGGCGCGGAGAAAAACTGTTTTTT,CASSLDRGRGEKLFF
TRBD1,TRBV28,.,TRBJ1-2,TGTGCCAGCAGTACACCAGACAGGGCAATCTTCTATGGCTACACCTTC,CASSTPDRAIFYGYTF
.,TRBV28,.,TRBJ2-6,TGTGCCAGCAGTTCGACGGGCTCTGGGGCCAACGTCCTGACTTTC,CASSSTGSGANVLTF
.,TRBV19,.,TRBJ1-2,TGTGCCAGTAGTAGTTCAGTTTCGTATGGCTACACCTTC,CASSSSVSYGYTF
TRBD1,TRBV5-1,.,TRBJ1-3,TGCGCCAGCAGCGCCGAGGGACAGGGCTTTGGAAACACCATATATTTT,CASSAEGQGFGNTIYF
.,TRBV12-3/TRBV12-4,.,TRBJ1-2,TGTGCCAGCACCGGAAGACAAGGCGGCTACACCTTC,CASTGRQGGYTF
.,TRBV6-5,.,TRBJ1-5,TGTGCCAGCAGTTACGGTAGAGCTCAGCCCCAGCATTTT,CASSYGRAQPQHF
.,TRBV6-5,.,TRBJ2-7,TGTGCCAGCAGTACCCCAGTGACCTACGAGCAGTACTTC,CASSTPVTYEQYF
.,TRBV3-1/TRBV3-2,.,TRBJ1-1,TGTGCCAGCAGCGTCAACACGAAAGCTTTCTTT,CASSVNTKAFF
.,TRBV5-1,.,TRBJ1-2,TGCGCCAGCAGCTTGGGAGGACAGCCAGACTATGGCTACACCTTC,CASSLGGQPDYGYTF